Below, 23 T cell receptor beta chains from the same sample are listed, as sequenced in a study of blood T cells in healthy people across ages. Through a sample-barcoded 5' primer and a J-beta primer mix, a second PCR was run for roughly 7 to 12 cycles. TCRdb passed the 5' RACE reads through MiXCR, listing each CDR3 protein once. Here the sample spans about 650,000 distinct CDR3 sequences, less than 40% being singletons. Material: blood. The receptors were gathered from a woman older than 75 in good health.

A word on this clonotype: A much larger clone is a single base away; this may be a read error. V usage is TRBV6-5 and J usage is TRBJ2-4, with TRBD2 as a possible D gene (5 bases). Germline V lookup: CDR1 MNHEY, CDR2 SVGAGI. The CDR3 extends over 16 amino acids. CDR3 loop: CAGRPQDGIAKNIQYF. CDR3 DNA: TGTGCCGGCAGGCCTCAGGACGGGATAGCCAAAAACATTCAGTACTTC.

This clonotype has only a few counts. The rearrangement links TRBV5-1 to TRBJ2-3; possibly TRBD1 or TRBD2 for D (5 bases each). This CDR3 is 18 amino acids long. Germline CDR1 and CDR2: SGHRS and YFSETQ. With 2 bases removed from V and 0 bases from J, the gap between germline ends came to 19 bases. CDR3 amino acids: CASSFSRGRGFSTDTQYF. The CDR3 nucleotides are TGCGCCAGCAGCTTTTCGAGGGGCCGCGGGTTTAGCACAGATACGCAGTATTTT.

This chain uses TRBV24-1 with TRBJ2-5, with D perhaps assigned TRBD1 or TRBD2 (7 bases each). Trimming left V 3 bases short and J 11 bases short, with 24 bases between. Per the germline V gene, CDR1 is KGHDR and CDR2 is SFDVKD. The CDR3 totals 16 residues. Written as DNA, the CDR3 is TGTGCCACCAGTGATCCCAGGGGGGGGCTCATGGGTGAGCAGTACTTC. Its translation: CATSDPRGGLMGEQYF.

The chain couples TRBV7-2 to TRBJ2-1, with D possibly being TRBD1 or TRBD2 (5 bases each). CDR3 size: 12 residues. V was pared by 1 base and J by 8 bases, with 6 bases between. CDR1 and CDR2 (germline): SGHTA, FQGNSA. This CDR3 is CASSLEGHEQFF. As DNA, the CDR3 is TGTGCCAGCAGCTTAGAGGGACATGAGCAGTTCTTC.

In regard to this clonotype: This clone may be a read error of a much larger clone one base away. This sequence joins TRBV6-5 and TRBJ2-3; possible D gene TRBD2, 5 bases. The CDR3 totals 16 residues. Germline-derived CDR1 and CDR2 are MNHEY and SVGAGI. The CDR3 loop reads CASSYRRPSGYDTRYF. The CDR3, as DNA: TGTGCCAGCAGTTACCGGAGACCCTCGGGGTACGATACGCGGTATTTT.

The table lists this clonotype with a few counts. Just one base apart from a much larger clone, this may be a read error. V gene TRBV20-1 combines with J gene TRBJ2-7; D is undetermined. CDR1 and CDR2 from the germline V gene are DFQATT and SNEGSKA (reference sequence). The CDR3 has 13 residues. V lost 8 bases to trimming and J lost 2 bases, with 16 bases between them. The CDR3 region has the DNA TGCAGTACCACTTCCCCCCCGACCTACGAGCAGTACTTC. Translation: CSTTSPPTYEQYF.

CDR3 sequence reads: CASSYTSGLGSYGYTF. The CDR3 DNA sequence: TGTGCCAGCAGCTACACGTCAGGGTTGGGAAGCTATGGCTACACCTTC. The J gene is TRBJ1-2, the V gene TRBV6-5; a weak D match, TRBD1 (5 bases). This CDR3 comprises 16 residues. V was cut by 6 bases and J by 4 bases, with 21 bases left in between. Germline V lookup: CDR1 MNHEY, CDR2 SVGAGI.

This sequence joins TRBV30 and TRBJ1-1; tentative D call: TRBD1 (6 bases). This CDR3 is 12 amino acids long. Looked up from germline, CDR1 is GTSNPN and CDR2 is SVGIG (reference sequence). V lost 2 bases and J lost 4, with 8 bases in between. This CDR3 is CAWSKGGTEAFF. CDR3 nucleotides: TGTGCCTGGAGTAAGGGGGGCACTGAAGCTTTCTTT.

This clonotype was detected only a few times. This may stem from a read error, because a much larger clone lies one nucleotide away. V and J are TRBV5-1 and TRBJ2-3; 9 positions match TRBD1. The CDR3 extends over 15 amino acids. The germline V gene encodes CDR1 SGHRS and CDR2 YFSETQ. The V gene end was trimmed by 7 bases and the J gene end by 1 base; junction bases not matched to a gene: 7. CDR3 coding DNA: TGCGCCAGCGGCGTGAGACAGGGGGGCACAGATACGCAGTATTTT. It yields the protein CASGVRQGGTDTQYF.

This clonotype appeared once. This sequence joins TRBV7-3 and TRBJ1-1, with D perhaps matching TRBD1 (6 bases). Looked up from germline, CDR1 is SGHTA and CDR2 is FQGTGA. This CDR3 has 14 amino acids. CDR3 region: CTPGGRRSLTEAFF. The CDR3 DNA follows: TGTACACCTGGGGGGCGACGCAGTCTCACTGAAGCTTTCTTT.

This sequence joins TRBV20-1 and TRBJ2-5, with D unresolved. Trimming stripped 2 bases from V and 5 bases from J, with 18 bases between. The CDR3 has 15 amino acids. CDR1 DFQATT and CDR2 SNEGSKA come from the germline V gene (reference sequence). The DNA of the CDR3 is TGCAGTGCTAGACAGCTTGGGCCCGGTGGGGAGACCCAGTACTTC. Protein: CSARQLGPGGETQYF.

V is TRBV20-1 and J is TRBJ2-3; perhaps TRBD2 as D (6 bases). The V end was cut by 0 bases, the J end by 4 bases, with 17 bases between. This CDR3 spans 16 amino acids. Germline assignment: CDR1 DFQATT and CDR2 SNEGSKA (reference sequence). This CDR3 is CSARDWAGSSADTQYF. As DNA, the CDR3 is TGCAGTGCTAGAGATTGGGCGGGGAGTAGCGCAGATACGCAGTATTTT.

This clonotype was observed many times. The chain uses TRBV7-6 and TRBJ2-5, with TRBD1 matching 9 bases. This CDR3 is built from 16 residues. The J segment lost 2 bases and the V segment lost 5 bases, leaving 9 bases of the junction unmatched. CDR1 is SGHVS and CDR2 is FNYEAQ in the germline V gene. CDR3 region: CASSVQGAVAQETQYF. CDR3 in DNA: TGTGCCAGCAGCGTACAGGGGGCAGTGGCACAAGAGACCCAGTACTTC.

Remarks on this clonotype: At one boundary the junction diverges from the germline segment, which might be a read error. The chain has TRBV7-7 and TRBJ2-5; 9 bases agree with TRBD2. CDR1 is SSHAT, CDR2 FNYEAQ, per germline (reference sequence). The CDR3 totals 15 residues. CDR3 in amino acids: CASSLAGEPQETQYF. The DNA of the CDR3 is TGTGCTAGCAGTTTAGCGGGAGAGCCCCAAGAGACCCAGTACTTC. The complete variable domain, with remaining parts taken from reference TRBV7-7 and TRBJ2-5, reads GAGVSQSPRYKVTKRGQDVTLRCDPISSHATLYWYQQALGQGPEFLTYFNYEAQPDKSGLPSDRFSAERPEGSISTLTIQRTEQRDSAMYRCASSLAGEPQETQYFGPGTRLLVL.

This chain uses TRBV5-1 with TRBJ2-7, with D possibly being TRBD1 (5 bases). Trimming removed 6 bases at V and 7 bases at J, with 20 bases between. The CDR3 runs 14 residues. Germline lookup yields CDR1 SGHRS and CDR2 YFSETQ. The CDR3 sequence: CASTKAAGINEQYF. The CDR3 DNA is TGCGCCAGCACCAAAGCAGCAGGGATCAATGAGCAGTACTTC.

This clonotype was picked up many times. The chain joins TRBV12-3 or TRBV12-4 to TRBJ2-3; tentatively, D is TRBD1 (5 bases). This CDR3 has 15 residues. V dropped 3 bases and J dropped 1 base, with 11 bases sitting between them. CDR3 amino acids: CASSFTTVRTDTQYF. The CDR3 region has the DNA TGTGCCAGCAGTTTCACGACAGTGCGCACAGATACGCAGTATTTT.

This clonotype showed up just a few times. The rearrangement uses TRBV6-2 or TRBV6-3 and TRBJ1-5; D is perhaps TRBD1 (5 bases). This CDR3 contains 14 residues. Germline CDR1 reads MNHEY; CDR2 reads SVGEGT. The V end lost 2 bases, the J end lost 6 bases, and 11 bases lay between the germline ends. The chain's CDR3 is CASSYRGPRQPQHF. For the CDR3, the DNA is TGTGCCAGCAGTTACAGGGGTCCTCGTCAGCCCCAGCATTTT.

This clonotype was seen at least ten times. The chain couples TRBV6-6 to TRBJ2-7; either TRBD1 or TRBD2 may supply D (5 bases each). V dropped 10 bases and J dropped 3 bases, with 16 bases sitting between them. The CDR3 is made up of 13 amino acids. CDR1 is MNHNY, CDR2 SVGAGI, per germline (reference sequence). The CDR3 DNA follows: TGTGCCACCACTGGGACGGGGAACTACGAGCAGTACTTC. Encoded protein: CATTGTGNYEQYF.

There are many counts of this clonotype. The CDR3, as DNA: TGTGCCAGCAGTCCAACGTTCGACAGGGAACGGGAGACCCAGTACTTC. Translation gives CASSPTFDRERETQYF. This chain connects TRBV7-2 to TRBJ2-5; 7 positions match TRBD1. Germline lookup yields CDR1 SGHTA and CDR2 FQGNSA. This CDR3 has 16 amino acids. V dropped 6 bases and J dropped 5; count of bases not matched to a gene: 15.

Points on this clonotype: A much larger clone lies a single base off, so this may be a read error. The V call is TRBV6-6, the J call TRBJ2-6; TRBD1 might be the D (5 bases). Looked up from germline, CDR1 is MNHNY and CDR2 is SVGAGI (reference sequence). CDR3 length equals 15 residues. CDR3 in amino acids: CASNKQGSGANVPTF. In nucleotides, the CDR3 is TGTGCCAGCAACAAGCAAGGGTCTGGGGCCAACGTCCCGACTTTC.

This clonotype came up many times. The chain combines TRBV24-1 with TRBJ1-2; maybe TRBD1 (5 bases). Trimming pared 3 bases from V and 1 base from J, leaving 5 bases between. CDR1 is KGHDR, CDR2 SFDVKD, per germline. The CDR3 spans 13 residues. CDR3 nucleotides: TGTGCCACCAGTGATGGACATAACTATGGCTACACCTTC. Translated, it gives CATSDGHNYGYTF.

The V and J genes are TRBV6-1 and TRBJ2-3; D uncertain. The V gene's germline CDR1 is MNHNS and CDR2 SASEGT. V was shortened by 10 bases and J by 2 bases, with 13 bases between the two germline ends. CDR3 size: 13 residues. The CDR3 DNA follows: TGTGCCAACAGCCTACAGATCACAGATACGCAGTATTTT. It is translated as CANSLQITDTQYF.

This clonotype was seen at least ten times. This sequence joins TRBV7-3 and TRBJ2-3; tentatively, D is TRBD2 (5 bases). The CDR3 is 14 residues long. Germline CDR1 SGHTA, CDR2 FQGTGA. V was cut by 5 bases and J by 6 bases, with 15 bases left in between. The CDR3 is CASSPSGEMDTQYF. CDR3 in DNA: TGTGCCAGCAGCCCATCCGGGGAAATGGATACGCAGTATTTT. The whole variable domain, remainder taken from reference TRBV7-3 and TRBJ2-3, is GAGVSQTPSNKVTEKGKYVELRCDPISGHTALYWYRQSLGQGPEFLIYFQGTGAADDSGLPNDRFFAVRPEGSVSTLKIQRTERGDSAVYLCASSPSGEMDTQYFGPGTRLTVL.